This TCR beta chain derives from a study of CD8 T cells in Susac syndrome. Study-wide points: The study recognized that its TCR sequencing and HLA analysis covered a relatively small number of individuals.

In germline, CDR1 is SGHDN, CDR2 FVKESK. The ends were cut back, 0 bases at V and 2 bases at J, with 14 bases in the middle. CDR3 length: 17 amino acids. When the RNA was reverse transcribed, random hexamers were used with an input of about 0.5 to 1 ug. The amplification used immunoSEQ multiplex PCR on TCR beta CDR3; it spanned 54 Vbeta and 13 Jbeta. From the immunoSEQ multiplex PCR reads, TCRdb called clonotypes with MiXCR, one entry per CDR3 protein. The sample contains roughly 190,000 distinct CDR3 sequences, 93% of which appear only once. Sequencing targeted TCR beta in T cells from blood (CD8+ and CD4+). The CD8+ and CD4+ T cells were negatively isolated, with the TEMRA cells enriched by FACS. A note on this clonotype: Its antigen is unknown.

The V gene is TRBV14, the J gene TRBJ2-1; D gene unclear. This clonotype was obtained from a human donor in good health. Specimen: CD4+ T cells from PBMCs. CDR3 bases: TGTGCCAGCAGCCAAGATCTTCCGGCGCTTGCCTACAATGAGCAGTTCTTC. Translating gives CASSQDLPALAYNEQFF. Variable domain in full (rest from reference TRBV14 and TRBJ2-1): EAGVTQFPSHSVIEKGQTVTLRCDPISGHDNLYWYRRVMGKEIKFLLHFVKESKQDESGMPNNRFLAERTGGTYSTLKVQPAELEDSGVYFCASSQDLPALAYNEQFFGPGTRLTVL.